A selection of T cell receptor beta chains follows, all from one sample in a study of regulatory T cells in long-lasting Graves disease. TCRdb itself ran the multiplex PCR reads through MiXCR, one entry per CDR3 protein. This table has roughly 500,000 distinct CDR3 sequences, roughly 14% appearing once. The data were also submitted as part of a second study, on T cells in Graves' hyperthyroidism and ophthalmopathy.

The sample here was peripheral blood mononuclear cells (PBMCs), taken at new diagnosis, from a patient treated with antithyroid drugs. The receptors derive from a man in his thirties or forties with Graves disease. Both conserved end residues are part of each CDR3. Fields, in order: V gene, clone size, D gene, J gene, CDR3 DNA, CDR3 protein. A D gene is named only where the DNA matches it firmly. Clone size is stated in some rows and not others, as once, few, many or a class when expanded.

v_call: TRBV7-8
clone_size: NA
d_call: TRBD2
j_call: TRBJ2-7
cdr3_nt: TGTGCCAGCAGCTTTGGACAACCGGGACTAGCGGGAAATCAGCAGTACTTC
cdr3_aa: CASSFGQPGLAGNQQYF

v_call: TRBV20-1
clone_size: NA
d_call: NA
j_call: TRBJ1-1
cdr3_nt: TGCAGTGCTAGAGATCTCAAGAACACTGAAGCTTTCTTT
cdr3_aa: CSARDLKNTEAFF

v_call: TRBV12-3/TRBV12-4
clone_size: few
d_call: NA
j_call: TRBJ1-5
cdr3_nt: TGTGCCACCAGCGATTCGGGCAGGGGTCATCAGCCCCAGCATTTT
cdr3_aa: CATSDSGRGHQPQHF

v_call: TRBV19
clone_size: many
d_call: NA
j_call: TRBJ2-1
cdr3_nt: TGTGCCAGTAGTGCTTGGGATTTTGCGAATGAGCAGTTCTTC
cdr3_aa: CASSAWDFANEQFF

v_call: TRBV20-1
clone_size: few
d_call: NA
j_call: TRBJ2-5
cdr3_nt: TGCAGTGCTGTCGGACCCCAAGAGACCCAGTACTTC
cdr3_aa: CSAVGPQETQYF

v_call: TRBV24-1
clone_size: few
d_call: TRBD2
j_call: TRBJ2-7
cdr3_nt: TGTGCCACCAGTGCCAGGACTAGCGGGAGGGCCTACGAGCAGTACTTC
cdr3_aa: CATSARTSGRAYEQYF

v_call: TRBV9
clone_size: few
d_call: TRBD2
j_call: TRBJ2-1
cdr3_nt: TGTGCCAGCAGCGTACTCGCCCGGGGGGGTGAGCAGTTCTTC
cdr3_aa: CASSVLARGGEQFF

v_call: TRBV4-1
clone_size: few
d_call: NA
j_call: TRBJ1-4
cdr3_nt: TGCGCCAGCAGCCAAGATCCCGGATCAGTAGGAGAAAAACTGTTTTTT
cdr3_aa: CASSQDPGSVGEKLFF

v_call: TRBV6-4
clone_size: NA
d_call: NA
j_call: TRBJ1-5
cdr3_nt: TGTGCCAACAGTTACTCCGGGGGTCAGCCCCAGCATTTT
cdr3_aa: CANSYSGGQPQHF

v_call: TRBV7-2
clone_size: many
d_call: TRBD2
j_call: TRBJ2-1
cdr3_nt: TGTGCCAGCAGCTTAAGGCTAGCGGGAGGGTTTAGGGACAATGAGCAGTTCTTC
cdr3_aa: CASSLRLAGGFRDNEQFF

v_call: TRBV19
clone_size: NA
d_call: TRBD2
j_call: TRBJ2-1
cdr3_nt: TGTGCCAGTAGTATAGGCCGAGGACTAGCGGGATACAATGAGCAGTTCTTC
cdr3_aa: CASSIGRGLAGYNEQFF

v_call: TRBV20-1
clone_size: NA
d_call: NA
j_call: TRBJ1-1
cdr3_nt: TGCAGTGCTACCACCGGACGGCAGAAATTGCTCTTT
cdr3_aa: CSATTGRQKLLF

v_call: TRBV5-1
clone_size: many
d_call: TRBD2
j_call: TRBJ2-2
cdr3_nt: TGCGCCAGCAGCCCATATGCCCGACTAGCGCCCACCGGGGAGCTGTTTTTT
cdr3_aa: CASSPYARLAPTGELFF

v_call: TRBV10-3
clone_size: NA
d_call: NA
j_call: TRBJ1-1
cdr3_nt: TGTGCCATCAGTGACCCGGGAGACACTGAAGCTTTCTTT
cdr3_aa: CAISDPGDTEAFF

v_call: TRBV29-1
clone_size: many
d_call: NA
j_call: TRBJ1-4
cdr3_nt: TGCAGCGTTATCCGGGCAACTAATGAAAAACTGTTTTTT
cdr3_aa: CSVIRATNEKLFF

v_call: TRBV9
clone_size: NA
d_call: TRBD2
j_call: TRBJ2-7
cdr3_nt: TGTGCCAGCAGCCCACGCGGGGGGCCCTCCTACGAGCAGTACTTC
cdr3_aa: CASSPRGGPSYEQYF

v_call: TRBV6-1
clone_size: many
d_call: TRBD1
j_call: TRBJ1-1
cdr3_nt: TGTGCCAGCAGGGACAGGGGGCAGGATGAAGCTTTCTTT
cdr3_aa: CASRDRGQDEAFF

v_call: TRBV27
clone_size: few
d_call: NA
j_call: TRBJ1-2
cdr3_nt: TGTGCCAGCAGTTTAAAGGTGGGGCCTAACTATGGCTACACCTTC
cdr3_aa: CASSLKVGPNYGYTF

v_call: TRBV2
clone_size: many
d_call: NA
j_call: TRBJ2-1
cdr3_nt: TGTGCCAGCATTCGAGGGGGGGCGGGACACAATGAGCAGTTCTTC
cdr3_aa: CASIRGGAGHNEQFF

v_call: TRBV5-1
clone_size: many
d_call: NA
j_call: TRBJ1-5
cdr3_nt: TGCGCCAGCAGCTTGGGGGGGGGCGTCAATCAGCCCCAGCATTTT
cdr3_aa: CASSLGGGVNQPQHF

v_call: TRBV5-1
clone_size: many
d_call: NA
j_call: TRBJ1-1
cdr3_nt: TGCGCCAGCAGCTTGGGAGGTGGAGGCCACACTGAAGCTTTCTTT
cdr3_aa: CASSLGGGGHTEAFF

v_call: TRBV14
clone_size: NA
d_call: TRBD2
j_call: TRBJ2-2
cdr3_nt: TGTGCCAGCAGCCTTCTAGCGGGAACCACCGGGGAGCTGTTTTTT
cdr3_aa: CASSLLAGTTGELFF

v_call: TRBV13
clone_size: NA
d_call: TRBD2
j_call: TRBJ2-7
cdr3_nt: TGTGCCAGCAGCTTATTTGGTTCTAGCGGGAGTAAAACTCGCGGGGTGTACTTC
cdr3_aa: CASSLFGSSGSKTRGVYF